The source of this T cell receptor beta chain is a study of blood T cell repertoires in COVID-19. Study in general: Both acute and convalescent COVID-19 samples were obtained from the United States, Italy and Spain. T cells, B-cell-depleted T cells, or PBMCs provided the cDNA or gDNA that served as material.

The CDR3 is 15 amino acids. V lost 1 base, J lost 10 bases, and 20 bases lay in between. CDR1 and CDR2 from the germline V gene are LNHNV and YYDKDF (reference sequence). Under the authors' procedure: Counts of nucleated cells, estimated from reference gene primer amplification, were obtained. The protocol was immunoSEQ multiplex PCR, while the TCRdb copy is restricted to in-frame clones and leaves out a portion. The D gene and trimming were derived from the DNA, and the V and J assignments and clone size from that table. The sample includes about 49,000 clones, roughly four fifths seen only once; the top ten take around 2.8%.

Sequencing input: peripheral blood. This chain joins TRBV15 and TRBJ2-7; D uncertain. This receptor was obtained from a woman aged 60-70 years with acute or convalescent COVID-19. The CDR3 DNA is TGTGCCACCAGCAGAGTGTCGGCAGGCCGGCAAGTACAGTACTTC. Protein sequence: CATSRVSAGRQVQYF.